Many counts were recorded for the clone carrying this T cell receptor beta chain. The CDR3 covers 14 residues. Germline CDR1 and CDR2: SGHNT and YENEEA. The ends lost 1 base at V and 8 bases at J; junction bases unmatched: 6. These data come from a study of T cells in Graves' hyperthyroidism and ophthalmopathy. Amplification yielded TCR beta CDR3 regions, with RNA transcripts as the source. TCR CDR3 underwent first-round RT-PCR with the HTBI primer set. Each CDR3 protein gets one entry after TCRdb re-called the multiplex PCR reads with MiXCR. The sample comprises roughly 400,000 distinct CDR3 sequences, around a quarter of which are singletons, and more than 60% rests with the top ten. Around 10 ml of fresh peripheral blood supplied the PBMCs.

V usage is TRBV11-3 and J usage is TRBJ2-3; TRBD2 matches at 7 bases. The sequenced sample consisted of blood. The receptor was derived from a man between 50 and 59 years old with Graves' hyperthyroidism. The CDR3 here is CASSLVASGGTQYF. DNA of the CDR3: TGTGCCAGCAGCTTAGTAGCTAGCGGCGGTACGCAGTATTTT.